This entry lists 30 T cell receptor beta chains sequenced from one sample in a study of preoperative IRX-2 immunotherapy in early breast cancer. Assay: immunoSEQ multiplex PCR; the TCRdb copy retains only in-frame clones and omits some. The sample has around 3,700 clones, 55% to 70% seen once. As to treatment: preoperative locoregional IRX-2 cytokine immunotherapy. Source: tumor tissue, taken after IRX-2 immunotherapy. These receptors came from a human donor with breast cancer.

The CDR3 region is CASSIFRQGDQPQHF. As DNA, the CDR3 is TGTGCCAGTAGTATTTTCCGCCAGGGTGATCAGCCCCAGCATTTT. The genes are TRBV19 and TRBJ1-5, with D maybe TRBD1 (5 bases). The CDR3 spans 15 residues. Germline V gene data show CDR1 as LNHDA and CDR2 as SQIVND (reference sequence). Trimming pared 3 bases from V and 5 bases from J, leaving 14 bases between.

The chain combines TRBV5-1 with TRBJ2-1, with a possible D match to TRBD1 (5 bases). The CDR3 spans 14 residues. Germline lookup yields CDR1 SGHRS and CDR2 YFSETQ. Trimming took 0 bases from V and 9 from J, leaving 13 bases between them. The CDR3 bases are TGCGCCAGCAGCTTGGATCCGACAGTAAGTGAGCAGTTCTTC. It is translated as CASSLDPTVSEQFF.

The chain links TRBV19 to TRBJ2-3, with TRBD2 as a possible D gene (5 bases). The CDR3 loop spans 15 amino acids. The germline V and J ends were trimmed by 5 bases and 8 bases, with 20 bases remaining between them. CDR1 and CDR2 (germline): LNHDA, SQIVND (reference sequence). Here the CDR3 reads CASSLGRGSLGTQYF. CDR3 sequence (DNA): TGTGCCAGTAGTTTAGGGAGAGGATCGCTAGGTACGCAGTATTTT.

The chain has TRBV12-5 and TRBJ2-2, with D hard to call. The CDR3 consists of 12 residues. Germline CDR1 reads LGHNT; CDR2 reads FRNRAP. CDR3 nucleotides: TGTGCCAGCAATCAGTACACCGGGGAGCTGTTTTTT. This translates into CASNQYTGELFF. Full variable domain (rest looked up from reference TRBV12-5 and TRBJ2-2): DARVTQTPRHKVTEMGQEVTMRCQPILGHNTVFWYRQTMMQGLELLAYFRNRAPLDDSGMPKDRFSAEMPDATLATLKIQPSEPRDSAVYFCASNQYTGELFFGEGSRLTVL.

The rearrangement links TRBV11-3 to TRBJ2-3, with 8 bases lining up with TRBD2. Germline V CDR1 and CDR2: SGHNT, YENEEA. The CDR3 runs to 15 residues. J gave up 2 bases and V 4 bases, and 5 bases lay outside the gene matches. CDR3 residues: CASSYGLAYTDTQYF. CDR3 coding DNA: TGTGCCAGCAGCTACGGACTAGCCTACACAGATACGCAGTATTTT.

The rearrangement links TRBV5-1 to TRBJ2-3; D call uncertain. V lost 4 bases, J lost 0 bases, and 15 bases lay in between. CDR3 size: 16 residues. Germline V CDR1 and CDR2: SGHRS, YFSETQ. CDR3 loop: CASSPTATASTDTQYF. CDR3 DNA sequence: TGCGCCAGCAGCCCCACGGCGACCGCTAGCACAGATACGCAGTATTTT. The full variable domain, completed using reference TRBV5-1 and TRBJ2-3, is KAGVTQTPRYLIKTRGQQVTLSCSPISGHRSVSWYQQTPGQGLQFLFEYFSETQRNKGNFPGRFSGRQFSNSRSEMNVSTLELGDSALYLCASSPTATASTDTQYFGPGTRLTVL.

The chain recombines TRBV6-8 with TRBJ1-4; 12 nucleotides align to TRBD1. With 5 bases clipped from V and 3 bases from J, the junction kept 7 bases outside the gene matches. There are 17 residues in the CDR3. Looked up from germline, CDR1 is MNHGY and CDR2 is SAAAGT. The CDR3 bases are TGTGCCAGCAGTCCAAGGGACAGGGGGCTAGCTAATGAAAAACTGTTTTTT. It yields the protein CASSPRDRGLANEKLFF.

This rearrangement joins TRBV7-1 to TRBJ1-2; TRBD1 aligns across 7 bases. Being an ORF, TRBV7-1 has a function that is uncertain. CDR3 size: 13 residues. The V and J ends lost 5 bases and 10 bases, in that order; junction bases with no gene match: 10. CDR3 coding DNA: TGTGCCAGCAGCACGCTGGGACAGCCGCACTACACCTTC. Translation gives CASSTLGQPHYTF.

A few counts support this clone. The DNA of the CDR3 is TGTGCCAGCAGGGGGTGGACTAGCGGGAGTGAGGCCTACGAGCAGTACTTC. It yields the protein CASRGWTSGSEAYEQYF. The V call is TRBV11-3, the J call TRBJ2-7, with 13 nucleotides matching TRBD2. Trimming took 6 bases from V and 2 from J; bases not matched to a gene: 10. The V gene's germline CDR1 is SGHNT and CDR2 YENEEA. This CDR3 spans 17 amino acids. The variable domain in full, completed from reference TRBV11-3 and TRBJ2-7, reads EAGVVQSPRYKIIEKKQPVAFWCNPISGHNTLYWYLQNLGQGPELLIRYENEEAVDDSQLPKDRFSAERLKGVDSTLKIQPAELGDSAVYLCASRGWTSGSEAYEQYFGPGTRLTVT.

The V call is TRBV19, the J call TRBJ2-3, with TRBD2 matching 7 bases. V shed 1 base and J 3 bases; nucleotides not matched to a gene: 7. Germline V gives CDR1 LNHDA, CDR2 SQIVND (reference sequence). The CDR3 is made up of 16 amino acids. CDR3 loop: CASSIVSGGGTDTQYF. CDR3 in DNA: TGTGCCAGTAGTATAGTATCGGGAGGAGGGACAGATACGCAGTATTTT. Combining the CDR3 with reference TRBV19 and TRBJ2-3 gives the whole variable domain DGGITQSPKYLFRKEGQNVTLSCEQNLNHDAMYWYRQDPGQGLRLIYYSQIVNDFQKGDIAEGYSVSREKKESFPLTVTSAQKNPTAFYLCASSIVSGGGTDTQYFGPGTRLTVL.

The chain employs TRBV6-8 and TRBJ1-4; possibly TRBD1 for D (5 bases). The V gene lost 5 bases and the J gene lost 10 bases, with 20 bases spanning the gap. Germline CDR1 MNHGY, CDR2 SAAAGT. The CDR3 extends over 15 amino acids. CDR3 coding DNA: TGTGCCAGCAGTGCCGTCCGAGGGGCTTCTGGAAAACTGTTTTTT. As protein: CASSAVRGASGKLFF.

The rearrangement joins TRBV30 to TRBJ1-3; D not certain. The CDR3 is made up of 13 amino acids. The germline V gene has CDR1 GTSNPN and CDR2 SVGIG (reference sequence). DNA of the CDR3: TGTGCACTTACTACAGTGTCTGGAAACACCATATATTTT. Protein: CALTTVSGNTIYF.

The chain couples TRBV11-3 to TRBJ1-4; TRBD1 is a possible D gene (6 bases). The germline V gene has CDR1 SGHNT and CDR2 YENEEA. The V end lost 3 bases, the J end lost 7 bases, and 12 bases lay between the germline ends. The CDR3 has 14 amino acids. CDR3 DNA sequence: TGTGCCAGCAGCTTTAACAGGGCGGGTGAAAAACTGTTTTTT. Amino acid sequence: CASSFNRAGEKLFF.

The V call is TRBV5-1, the J call TRBJ2-5; 7 nucleotides agree with TRBD1. The CDR3 loop spans 16 amino acids. Germline values: CDR1 SGHRS, CDR2 YFSETQ. V shed 3 bases and J 5 bases; nucleotides not matched to a gene: 13. DNA for the CDR3: TGCGCCAGCAGCTGGGGGCAGACAGGGTCGGGTGAGACCCAGTACTTC. Translated: CASSWGQTGSGETQYF.

The rearrangement uses TRBV6-8 and TRBJ2-7; 9 positions agree with TRBD2. The V gene's germline CDR1 is MNHGY and CDR2 SAAAGT. The CDR3 contains 14 residues. Trimming took 5 bases from V and 6 from J; bases not matched to a gene: 8. CDR3 in DNA: TGTGCCAGCAGTGACGGCGGGAGGGCTTTCGAGCAGTACTTC. Residues: CASSDGGRAFEQYF.

This clone has just a few counts. The chain combines TRBV15 with TRBJ2-1, with 8 bases that match TRBD2. Germline V gene sequence: CDR1 LNHNV, CDR2 YYDKDF (reference sequence). Trimming took 4 bases from V and 0 from J; bases not matched to a gene: 2. The CDR3 has 15 residues. This chain's CDR3 is CATSTAGGSYNEQFF. In DNA form, the CDR3 reads TGTGCCACCAGCACCGCGGGGGGCTCCTACAATGAGCAGTTCTTC.

This chain links TRBV29-1 with TRBJ1-1; the D gene is possibly TRBD1 (6 bases). CDR1 and CDR2 from the germline V gene are SQVTM and ANQGSEA. Trimming stripped 6 bases from V and 2 bases from J, with 10 bases between. The CDR3 totals 12 residues. For the CDR3, the DNA is TGCAGCGTCGGACAGAGAAACACTGAAGCTTTCTTT. Encoded protein: CSVGQRNTEAFF.

V is TRBV7-7 and J is TRBJ1-1; 8 bases line up with TRBD1. Unmatched junction bases numbered 11, after V lost 5 bases and J lost 6 bases. This CDR3 has 15 amino acids. Germline CDR1 reads SSHAT; CDR2 reads FNYEAQ (reference sequence). CDR3 in amino acids: CASSGTRGLGAEAFF. The CDR3 DNA reads as TGTGCCAGCAGCGGAACCAGGGGGCTGGGGGCTGAAGCTTTCTTT.

This chain links TRBV19 with TRBJ2-3; D is unresolved. The germline gives CDR1 LNHDA, CDR2 SQIVND (reference sequence). The V end lost 3 bases, the J end lost 0 bases, and 10 bases lay between the germline ends. This CDR3 has 15 residues. This chain's CDR3 is CASSIRSVSTDTQYF. The DNA of the CDR3 is TGTGCCAGTAGTATTCGAAGCGTTAGCACAGATACGCAGTATTTT.

This chain uses TRBV19 with TRBJ1-2, with D perhaps matching TRBD1 (5 bases). Germline V gene sequence: CDR1 LNHDA, CDR2 SQIVND (reference sequence). Between the trimmed V and J ends, which lost 3 bases and 2 bases, there was a span of 7 bases. The CDR3 runs 13 residues. The CDR3 loop is CASSIGTNYGYTF. The CDR3 nucleotides read TGTGCCAGTAGTATTGGGACCAACTATGGCTACACCTTC.

The J gene is TRBJ2-3, the V gene TRBV6-8; D is perhaps TRBD1 (5 bases). CDR3 size: 14 residues. Germline V gives CDR1 MNHGY, CDR2 SAAAGT. V lost 4 bases to trimming and J lost 4 bases, with 12 bases between them. The CDR3 reads CASSSGFGSDTQYF. The CDR3 DNA reads as TGTGCCAGCAGTTCAGGGTTTGGATCAGATACGCAGTATTTT.

This chain links TRBV23-1 with TRBJ2-7; the D gene is possibly TRBD1 (6 bases). TRBV23-1 is sorted into the ORF group, with uncertain function. This CDR3 has 13 amino acids. V lost 6 bases and J 5 bases, leaving 14 bases between the germline ends. CDR3 amino acids: CASSQGWMDEQYF. CDR3 coding DNA: TGCGCCAGCAGCCAGGGGTGGATGGACGAGCAGTACTTC.

The chain has TRBV10-2 and TRBJ1-4, with D unresolved. The V gene lost 4 bases and the J gene lost 4 bases, with 7 bases spanning the gap. This CDR3 has 13 amino acids. From germline, CDR1 is WSHSY and CDR2 SAAADI. CDR3 nucleotide sequence: TGCGCCAGCAGTGTTAGAGATAATGAAAAACTGTTTTTT. Its translation is CASSVRDNEKLFF.

This clone was counted a few times. The V call is TRBV11-3, the J call TRBJ1-2; TRBD1 matches 7 bases. The length of the CDR3 is 15 residues. Germline values: CDR1 SGHNT, CDR2 YENEEA. With 4 bases clipped from V and 4 bases from J, the junction kept 9 bases outside the gene matches. The chain's CDR3 is CASSSGQELSYGYTF. CDR3 in DNA: TGTGCCAGCAGCTCCGGACAGGAACTCAGCTATGGCTACACCTTC.

The rearrangement uses TRBV11-3 and TRBJ2-5, with 12 bases lining up with TRBD2. Trimming cost V 2 bases and J 4 bases; bases outside gene matches: 5. This CDR3 comprises 16 residues. Germline CDR1 is SGHNT and CDR2 is YENEEA. The CDR3 reads CASSLNGLAGPETQYF. CDR3 DNA sequence: TGTGCCAGCAGCTTAAACGGACTAGCGGGACCAGAGACCCAGTACTTC.

This clone was found once. The chain couples TRBV19 to TRBJ2-3; D unclear. Germline CDR1 LNHDA, CDR2 SQIVND (reference sequence). The CDR3 length is 14 residues. V lost 6 bases and J lost 0, with 10 bases in between. The CDR3: CASSYLDSTDTQYF. The DNA for the CDR3 is TGTGCCAGTAGCTATTTGGACAGCACAGATACGCAGTATTTT.

Judged by abundance, this clone is large (0.1 to 1%). The V and J genes are TRBV12-5 and TRBJ2-5, with a tentative D call TRBD1 (6 bases). The V end was cut by 5 bases, the J end by 0 bases, with 10 bases between. Germline V gene lookup returns CDR1 LGHNT and CDR2 FRNRAP. The CDR3 contains 14 residues. The CDR3 loop is CASGPGHYQETQYF. The CDR3, as DNA: TGTGCTAGTGGTCCGGGACACTACCAAGAGACCCAGTACTTC. The full variable domain, its missing parts supplied by reference TRBV12-5 and TRBJ2-5, is DARVTQTPRHKVTEMGQEVTMRCQPILGHNTVFWYRQTMMQGLELLAYFRNRAPLDDSGMPKDRFSAEMPDATLATLKIQPSEPRDSAVYFCASGPGHYQETQYFGPGTRLLVL.

This clone has only a few counts. The chain carries TRBV14 and TRBJ2-1; D gene ambiguous. Germline CDR1 is SGHDN and CDR2 is FVKESK. The CDR3 has 13 residues. The germline V and J ends were trimmed by 2 bases and 5 bases, with 7 bases remaining between them. CDR3 residues: CASSQSRNNEQFF. DNA for the CDR3: TGTGCCAGCAGCCAAAGCCGAAACAATGAGCAGTTCTTC. Full variable domain (rest looked up from reference TRBV14 and TRBJ2-1): EAGVTQFPSHSVIEKGQTVTLRCDPISGHDNLYWYRRVMGKEIKFLLHFVKESKQDESGMPNNRFLAERTGGTYSTLKVQPAELEDSGVYFCASSQSRNNEQFFGPGTRLTVL.

This rearrangement joins TRBV19 to TRBJ2-7; D gene uncertain. The CDR3 runs 14 residues. CDR1 is LNHDA and CDR2 is SQIVND in the germline V gene (reference sequence). V gave up 5 bases and J gave up 0 bases, with 11 bases separating them. The CDR3 spells CASSFQPDSYEQYF. The CDR3 DNA reads as TGTGCCAGTAGTTTCCAACCCGACTCCTACGAGCAGTACTTC.

The chain joins TRBV5-1 to TRBJ2-4; D is unclear. The V gene's germline CDR1 is SGHRS and CDR2 YFSETQ. V shed 0 bases and J shed 6 bases, with 10 bases lying between them. The CDR3 spans 14 residues. The DNA of the CDR3 is TGCGCCAGCAGCTTGGACCAGGCTCGAAACATTCAGTACTTC. It is translated as CASSLDQARNIQYF.